Listed here are 20 T cell receptor beta chains from one sample, sequenced in a study of T-cell reconstitution after alpha-beta-depleted transplantation in children. TCRbeta library preparation incorporated unique molecular identifiers. TCRdb reprocessed the PCR reads via MiXCR and lists one record per CDR3 protein. The data contain 350,000 to 450,000 distinct CDR3 sequences, around 21% of them seen just once; the ten biggest clones take up 3.8%. Sequences were derived from PBMCs from the stem cell graft donor, sampled from the stem cell graft. These receptor sequences come from a human donor who donated a stem cell graft to a child with acute myeloid leukemia.

Only one count was recorded for this clonotype. V gene TRBV30 combines with J gene TRBJ2-7, with a possible D match to TRBD1 (5 bases). Germline lookup yields CDR1 GTSNPN and CDR2 SVGIG (reference sequence). Trimming shortened V by 2 bases and J by 1 base, and 12 bases separated the two germline ends. The CDR3 contains 14 residues. The CDR3 DNA is TGTGCCTGGAGTTTGGACACTGGGTCCTACGAGCAGTACTTC. Residues: CAWSLDTGSYEQYF.

This clonotype has more than one count but fewer than ten. The V and J genes are TRBV10-3 and TRBJ1-1, with D unresolved. Trimming removed 6 bases at V and 8 bases at J, with 10 bases between. Germline CDR1 is ENHRY and CDR2 is SYGVKD. The CDR3 runs 11 residues. CDR3 region: CAIRPAGEAFF. The CDR3 coding sequence is TGTGCCATCAGGCCGGCGGGGGAAGCTTTCTTT.

This clonotype was recorded only once. The chain uses TRBV29-1 and TRBJ1-1, with D unclear. CDR3 length: 11 amino acids. Germline values: CDR1 SQVTM, CDR2 ANQGSEA. V dropped 4 bases and J dropped 7 bases, with 10 bases sitting between them. The CDR3 loop reads CSVGGASEAFF. As DNA, the CDR3 is TGCAGCGTTGGGGGAGCGAGTGAAGCTTTCTTT.

This clonotype was counted only a few times. The J gene is TRBJ1-5, the V gene TRBV7-6; D unclear. V lost 5 bases and J lost 4, with 9 bases in between. CDR3 size: 13 residues. CDR1 and CDR2 (germline): SGHVS, FNYEAQ. The CDR3 sequence is CASSLRPNQPQHF. CDR3 DNA sequence: TGTGCCAGCAGCCTGCGTCCGAATCAGCCCCAGCATTTT.

This clonotype appeared many times. CDR3 DNA sequence: TGCAGTGCTAGAGTAGGATACAACTCCTACGAGCAGTACTTC. Translating it yields CSARVGYNSYEQYF. J is TRBJ2-7 and V is TRBV20-1, with D unclear. Germline V gene sequence: CDR1 DFQATT, CDR2 SNEGSKA (reference sequence). Trimming shortened V by 1 base and J by 0 bases, and 10 bases separated the two germline ends. This CDR3 has 14 residues.

In regard to this clonotype: Mismatch with germline at one junction end may stem from a read error. This chain's CDR3 is CATSRTSGDNEQFF. For the CDR3, the DNA is TGTGCCACCAGCCGGACTAGCGGGGACAATGAGCAGTTCTTC. V gene TRBV11-2 combines with J gene TRBJ2-1, with 12 bases lining up with TRBD2. This CDR3 comprises 14 residues. Germline V gives CDR1 SGHAT, CDR2 FQNNGV.

In this sample, this clonotype turned up a few times. The chain uses TRBV12-3 or TRBV12-4 and TRBJ2-3; 9 bases agree with TRBD2. The V gene end was trimmed by 5 bases and the J gene end by 4 bases; junction bases not matched to a gene: 4. The CDR3 extends over 14 amino acids. The CDR3 here is CASSGSGSADTQYF. In DNA form, the CDR3 reads TGTGCCAGCAGTGGTAGCGGGAGTGCAGATACGCAGTATTTT.

V usage is TRBV5-6 and J usage is TRBJ2-5; D gene unclear. CDR3 size: 16 residues. Trimming stripped 7 bases from V and 1 base from J, with 20 bases between. From germline, CDR1 is SGHDT and CDR2 YYEEEE. In DNA, the CDR3 is TGTGCCAGCCGTCCCGTTGGTTCGACCCCCCAAGAGACCCAGTACTTC. Its protein product is CASRPVGSTPQETQYF.

This clonotype has a count of ten or more. The J gene is TRBJ2-5, the V gene TRBV24-1; 7 bases match TRBD1. The CDR3 contains 15 residues. With V trimmed by 1 base and J by 5 bases, 6 bases remained unmatched. Germline CDR1 KGHDR, CDR2 SFDVKD. The CDR3 loop reads CATSDFGTVGETQYF. CDR3 coding DNA: TGTGCCACCAGTGATTTTGGGACAGTAGGGGAGACCCAGTACTTC.

Only a few counts were recorded for this clonotype. DNA for the CDR3: TGCAGCGTTGTATACCAGCTCTACGGGCTCCGGAACCGGCAGTACTTC. Translated: CSVVYQLYGLRNRQYF. The V and J genes are TRBV29-1 and TRBJ2-7; no reliable D call. The CDR3 runs to 16 residues. V lost 4 bases to trimming and J lost 9 bases, with 28 bases between them. Germline CDR1 and CDR2: SQVTM and ANQGSEA.

This clonotype was picked up a small number of times. The V call is TRBV15, the J call TRBJ2-1, with TRBD1 matching 7 bases. The junction had 6 bases not matched to a gene; V was cut back by 1 base and J by 6 bases. The CDR3 has 15 amino acids. Per germline, CDR1 LNHNV and CDR2 YYDKDF (reference sequence). The CDR3 nucleotides are TGTGCCACCAGCAGAGGGGACAGAGGAATCAATGAGCAGTTCTTC. Residues: CATSRGDRGINEQFF.

This clonotype occurred many times. CDR3 DNA: TGCAGTGCTAGATGGGCAGGGGAGAGAGATACGCAGTATTTT. This sequence encodes CSARWAGERDTQYF. This chain connects TRBV20-1 to TRBJ2-3; the D gene is possibly TRBD1 (6 bases). The germline gives CDR1 DFQATT, CDR2 SNEGSKA (reference sequence). CDR3 length: 14 amino acids. Trimming stripped 2 bases from V and 5 bases from J, with 14 bases between.

The chain employs TRBV7-9 and TRBJ2-3, with TRBD2 identical over 8 bases. Trimming took 3 bases from V and 0 from J; bases not matched to a gene: 5. The CDR3 runs to 16 residues. CDR1 is SEHNR and CDR2 is FQNEAQ in the germline V gene (reference sequence). The CDR3 sequence: CASSFLGTRSTDTQYF. The CDR3 nucleotides read TGTGCCAGCAGCTTTCTAGGGACTAGGAGCACAGATACGCAGTATTTT.

The table lists this clonotype with many counts. The chain links TRBV20-1 to TRBJ1-4; 7 bases align to TRBD1. The V gene end was trimmed by 3 bases and the J gene end by 5 bases; junction bases not matched to a gene: 3. In germline, CDR1 is DFQATT, CDR2 SNEGSKA (reference sequence). The length of the CDR3 is 13 residues. This CDR3 reads CSASSRGNEKLFF. The CDR3 DNA reads TGCAGTGCTAGTTCCAGGGGGAATGAAAAACTGTTTTTT.

This clonotype was detected a few times. In DNA, the CDR3 is TGTGCCAGCAGTGACGGGGGGGTCTCAGGCGGCTACACCTTC. This translates into CASSDGGVSGGYTF. This chain connects TRBV6-4 to TRBJ1-2; tentatively, D is TRBD1 (5 bases). Trimming took off 2 bases at V and 8 bases at J, with 15 bases between the two ends. The CDR3 is 14 residues long. Germline V CDR1 and CDR2: MRHNA, SNTAGT.

V is TRBV12-3 or TRBV12-4 and J is TRBJ2-5; 7 bases map to TRBD2. CDR3 size: 15 residues. The V and J ends lost 2 bases and 5 bases, in that order; junction bases with no gene match: 8. The CDR3 DNA is TGTGCCAGCAGTTTAAACGGCGGGAGCGGGGAGACCCAGTACTTC. Protein sequence: CASSLNGGSGETQYF.

V is TRBV12-3 or TRBV12-4 and J is TRBJ2-1; 10 bases align to TRBD2. V dropped 5 bases and J dropped 4; count of bases not matched to a gene: 8. This CDR3 spans 16 amino acids. DNA for the CDR3: TGTGCCAGCAGTACCCCTCTAGCGGGGGTATACAATGAGCAGTTCTTC. As protein: CASSTPLAGVYNEQFF.

This clonotype has just one count. J is TRBJ1-3 and V is TRBV20-1; tentative D call: TRBD1 (5 bases). From germline, CDR1 is DFQATT and CDR2 SNEGSKA (reference sequence). V gave up 3 bases and J gave up 4 bases, with 10 bases separating them. The CDR3 extends over 13 amino acids. CDR3 region: CSASQGRGNTIYF. CDR3 nucleotide sequence: TGCAGTGCTAGTCAGGGCCGAGGAAACACCATATATTTT.

The chain is built from TRBV4-3 and TRBJ2-7; 7 nucleotides agree with TRBD2. Germline V gene sequence: CDR1 LGHNA, CDR2 YSLEER. The CDR3 sequence is 16 residues long. J lost 2 bases, V lost 0 bases, and 7 bases had no gene match. In DNA, the CDR3 is TGCGCCAGCAGCCAAGATTTCGGACTAGGGACCTACGAGCAGTACTTC. It yields the protein CASSQDFGLGTYEQYF.

This clonotype was seen at least ten times. The rearrangement joins TRBV29-1 to TRBJ2-7; D possibly corresponds to TRBD2 (6 bases). Trimming removed 5 bases from V and 2 bases from J, with 13 bases in between. CDR1 SQVTM and CDR2 ANQGSEA come from the germline V gene. The CDR3 has 13 residues. Written as DNA, the CDR3 is TGCAGCGTTAATCGGGCGGGAACCTACGAGCAGTACTTC. Encoded protein: CSVNRAGTYEQYF.